The 18 T cell receptor beta chains reported below all come from one sample, sequenced in a study of quantifying T cell responses using KT2 cells. The wider study: TCR alpha and beta constant-region primers primed reverse transcription of RNA.

Each cDNA got a UMI-containing oligo ligated at its 3' end. An equimolar mix of RC1.1 and RC1.2 primed the beta chain across TRBC1 and TRBC2. Via MiXCR, TCRdb re-called the UMI-ligation and nested PCR reads, giving one row per CDR3 protein. The table shows 25,000 to 35,000 distinct CDR3 sequences, with under 7.5% occurring only once. The source material was PBMCs spiked with cells of the T cell clone KT2. These receptors all stem from a human donor.

At least ten counts were recorded for this clonotype. The chain is built from TRBV5-1 and TRBJ1-1, with 8 bases lining up with TRBD1. Germline-derived CDR1 and CDR2 are SGHRS and YFSETQ. The ends lost 3 bases at V and 1 base at J; junction bases unmatched: 5. The CDR3 is 15 residues long. CDR3 in DNA: TGCGCCAGCAGCTCAGGACAGGGTTCGAACACTGAAGCTTTCTTT. Translation gives CASSSGQGSNTEAFF.

The gene calls are TRBV12-3 or TRBV12-4 and TRBJ2-1; no reliable D call. This CDR3 comprises 10 residues. The germline V and J ends were trimmed by 3 bases and 7 bases, with 1 base remaining between them. The CDR3 DNA sequence: TGTGCCAGCAGTTTTAATGAGCAGTTCTTC. Its protein product is CASSFNEQFF.

The CDR3 spells CSAAPQQGTNEKLFF. CDR3 in DNA: TGCAGTGCCGCACCTCAACAGGGAACTAATGAAAAACTGTTTTTT. The chain carries TRBV20-1 and TRBJ1-4, with a weak D call TRBD1 (6 bases). CDR1 and CDR2 (germline): DFQATT, SNEGSKA (reference sequence). The CDR3 runs 15 residues. The V end lost 6 bases, the J end lost 1 base, and 15 bases lay between the germline ends.

This clonotype has ten or more counts. The chain links TRBV20-1 to TRBJ2-7, with unresolved D. CDR1 and CDR2 (germline): DFQATT, SNEGSKA (reference sequence). The CDR3 totals 13 residues. With 3 bases removed from V and 7 bases from J, the gap between germline ends came to 16 bases. CDR3 protein: CSASLGRGREQYF. In nucleotides, the CDR3 is TGCAGTGCTAGTCTGGGCAGAGGCAGAGAGCAGTACTTC.

This clonotype was counted a few times. This sequence joins TRBV10-2 and TRBJ2-7; 14 positions agree with TRBD2. The V segment lost 8 bases and the J segment 6 bases; nucleotides outside the gene matches: 3. The CDR3 covers 13 residues. From germline, CDR1 is WSHSY and CDR2 SAAADI. The CDR3 DNA reads as TGCGCCAGCGGGGGACTAGCGGGAGTCGAGCAGTACTTC. Protein: CASGGLAGVEQYF.

This clonotype has a count of ten or more. The rearrangement uses TRBV2 and TRBJ2-1; D is perhaps TRBD1 or TRBD2 (6 bases each). Per the germline V gene, CDR1 is SNHLY and CDR2 is FYNNEI. V shed 6 bases and J shed 2 bases, with 11 bases lying between them. The CDR3 is 14 residues long. The CDR3 nucleotides read TGTGCCAGCAGGGCCGGGGGCCCCTACAATGAGCAGTTCTTC. As protein: CASRAGGPYNEQFF. Full variable domain (outside the CDR3, taken from reference TRBV2 and TRBJ2-1): EPEVTQTPSHQVTQMGQEVILRCVPISNHLYFYWYRQILGQKVEFLVSFYNNEISEKSEIFDDQFSVERPDGSNFTLKIRSTKLEDSAMYFCASRAGGPYNEQFFGPGTRLTVL.

In its sample, this clonotype ranks as medium-sized. The V and J genes are TRBV6-1 and TRBJ2-5; D unresolved. This CDR3 spans 13 amino acids. Germline V gene sequence: CDR1 MNHNS, CDR2 SASEGT. The V end was cut by 7 bases, the J end by 5 bases, with 14 bases between. The CDR3 nucleotides read TGTGCCAGCAAAAACCCCGTCGGGGAGACCCAGTACTTC. The encoded protein is CASKNPVGETQYF.

The sample holds a few counts of this clonotype. The chain's CDR3 is CASSYTHRTAAGGNQPQHF. The CDR3 DNA reads as TGTGCCAGCAGTTACACACATCGGACCGCGGCCGGCGGCAATCAGCCCCAGCATTTT. The chain is built from TRBV6-2 or TRBV6-3 and TRBJ1-5; no clear D gene. The germline gives CDR1 MNHEY, CDR2 SVGEGT. The CDR3 totals 19 residues. The V gene lost 2 bases and the J gene lost 2 bases, with 22 bases spanning the gap.

This clonotype came up a few times. The chain combines TRBV3-1 with TRBJ2-5, with 7 bases aligning to TRBD2. J gave up 6 bases and V 1 base, and 5 bases lay outside the gene matches. The CDR3 runs to 14 residues. CDR1 is LGHDT, CDR2 YNNKEL, per germline (reference sequence). The CDR3 DNA follows: TGTGCCAGCAGCCAAGGACTAGCCGGGCAGACCCAGTACTTC. Amino acid sequence: CASSQGLAGQTQYF.

V usage is TRBV30 and J usage is TRBJ1-5, with TRBD1 as a possible D gene (5 bases). CDR3 length equals 13 residues. Per the germline V gene, CDR1 is GTSNPN and CDR2 is SVGIG (reference sequence). V was shortened by 2 bases and J by 4 bases, with 9 bases between the two germline ends. In nucleotides, the CDR3 is TGTGCCTGGAGTCCACAGGATAATCAGCCCCAGCATTTT. Translating gives CAWSPQDNQPQHF.

This clonotype was seen repeatedly, ten times or more. The chain recombines TRBV29-1 with TRBJ1-1; no definite D call. Looked up from germline, CDR1 is SQVTM and CDR2 is ANQGSEA. V lost 8 bases and J 1 base, leaving 8 bases between the germline ends. This CDR3 spans 11 amino acids. In DNA form, the CDR3 reads TGCAGCTCCACACCGAACACTGAAGCTTTCTTT. It translates to CSSTPNTEAFF.

This clonotype was recorded many times. The CDR3 DNA reads as TGCGCCAGCAGCCCATCCTTGGGCAGATACGAGCAGTACTTC. This codes for CASSPSLGRYEQYF. This chain connects TRBV4-3 to TRBJ2-7; no firm D call. The V end lost 4 bases, the J end lost 4 bases, and 14 bases lay between the germline ends. Germline V gene lookup returns CDR1 LGHNA and CDR2 YSLEER. CDR3 size: 14 residues.

This clonotype appeared many times. J is TRBJ1-1 and V is TRBV6-1, with D tentatively TRBD1 (6 bases). The CDR3 contains 13 residues. The V end lost 7 bases, the J end lost 0 bases, and 9 bases lay between the germline ends. Germline CDR1 is MNHNS and CDR2 is SASEGT. The CDR3 loop reads CASNDRMNTEAFF. The CDR3 nucleotides read TGTGCCAGCAACGACAGGATGAACACTGAAGCTTTCTTT.

The V gene is TRBV2, the J gene TRBJ2-3, with 8 nucleotides matching TRBD2. Germline CDR1 is SNHLY and CDR2 is FYNNEI. V lost 5 bases and J lost 0; bases outside the gene matches: 7. The CDR3 is made up of 16 amino acids. The CDR3 region has the DNA TGTGCCAGCAGTCTCCCCGGGGGGGGGAGCACAGATACGCAGTATTTT. This translates into CASSLPGGGSTDTQYF.

This clonotype was seen ten or more times. This chain joins TRBV7-2 and TRBJ2-5; 9 bases line up with TRBD2. Trimming cost V 1 base and J 6 bases; bases outside gene matches: 6. The CDR3 contains 15 residues. In germline, CDR1 is SGHTA, CDR2 FQGNSA. This CDR3 is CASSLGGGDSKTQYF. CDR3 DNA: TGTGCCAGCAGCTTAGGCGGGGGGGATTCGAAGACCCAGTACTTC.

This clonotype was counted ten times or more. The chain links TRBV29-1 to TRBJ1-1; no firm D call. CDR1 and CDR2 from the germline V gene are SQVTM and ANQGSEA. This CDR3 region has 10 residues. Between the trimmed V and J ends, which lost 7 bases and 1 base, there was a span of 4 bases. The CDR3 protein is CSASNTEAFF. The CDR3 nucleotides read TGCAGCGCCTCGAACACTGAAGCTTTCTTT.

This clonotype has ten or more counts. V is TRBV12-3 or TRBV12-4 and J is TRBJ2-7, with TRBD1 identical over 8 bases. This CDR3 has 13 amino acids. The J segment lost 4 bases and the V segment lost 6 bases, leaving 5 bases of the junction unmatched. The CDR3 loop reads CASRPRTGYEQYF. The CDR3 DNA reads TGTGCCAGCAGACCACGGACAGGGTACGAGCAGTACTTC.

The V call is TRBV2, the J call TRBJ1-4, with D hard to call. Germline CDR1 is SNHLY and CDR2 is FYNNEI. V was clipped by 6 bases and J by 8 bases, with 16 bases between them. This CDR3 contains 14 residues. The CDR3 loop is CASRREGRTEKLFF. DNA of the CDR3: TGTGCCAGCAGGCGGGAAGGACGGACCGAAAAACTGTTTTTT.